This TCR beta chain is drawn from a study of cytomegalovirus exposure and HLA in healthy donors. Assay: immunoSEQ multiplex PCR; the TCRdb copy retains only in-frame clones and omits some. The sample lists 120,000 or so clones, roughly nine tenths seen once, with around 4.5% in the top ten. The source is a man younger than 35 in good health and CMV-seropositive. Material: PBMCs.

This CDR3 reads CASSYGEDPSNQPQHF. The CDR3 DNA sequence: TGTGCCAGCAGTTACGGGGAGGATCCCAGCAATCAGCCCCAGCATTTT. The chain recombines TRBV6-6 with TRBJ1-5; D not resolved. CDR3 size: 16 residues. Germline CDR1 and CDR2: MNHNY and SVGAGI (reference sequence). Trimming took off 2 bases at V and 1 base at J, with 12 bases between the two ends.